The present entry profiles one T cell receptor (beta chain) with its context. The antigen remains undetermined. At one end the junction does not follow the germline gene, possibly because of a read error. The sample belongs to a study of CD8 T cells in Susac syndrome. Study in general: The Susac syndrome patients were therapy-naive, on corticosteroids, or on intravenous immunoglobulin alone at blood draw.

The V gene's germline CDR1 is DFQATT and CDR2 SNEGSKA (reference sequence). CDR3 length equals 15 residues. Patients having Susac syndrome satisfied recently defined diagnostic criteria for definite or probable disease. Study results and caveats: The CD4+ T cell repertoires of Susac syndrome were found to show no clonal expansion.

Reverse transcription of about 0.5 to 1 ug RNA was carried out with random hexamers. The authors amplified TCR beta CDR3 across 54 Vbeta and 13 Jbeta using immunoSEQ multiplex PCR. Using its own MiXCR run on the immunoSEQ multiplex PCR reads, TCRdb lists one record per CDR3 protein. The sample records hundreds of thousands of distinct CDR3 sequences, about 94% being singletons. The clonotype was recovered from a human donor with Susac syndrome. Sequenced sample: CD4+ T cells from PBMCs. The V gene is TRBV20-1, the J gene TRBJ1-2, with 8 bases identical to TRBD1. For the CDR3, the DNA is TGCAGTGCTGGAGACAGGGGCCTGAGAAACTATGGCTACACCTTC. The encoded protein is CSAGDRGLRNYGYTF.